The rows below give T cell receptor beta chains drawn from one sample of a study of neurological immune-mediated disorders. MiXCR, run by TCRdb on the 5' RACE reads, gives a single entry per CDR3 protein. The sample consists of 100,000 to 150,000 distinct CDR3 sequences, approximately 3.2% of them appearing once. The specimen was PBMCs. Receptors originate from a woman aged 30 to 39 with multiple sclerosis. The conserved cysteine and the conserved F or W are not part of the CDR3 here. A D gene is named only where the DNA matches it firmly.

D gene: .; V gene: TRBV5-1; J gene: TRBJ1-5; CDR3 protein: ASSLDSNKTQN
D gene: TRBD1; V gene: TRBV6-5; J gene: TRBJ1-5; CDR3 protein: ASRPDRGLGQPQH
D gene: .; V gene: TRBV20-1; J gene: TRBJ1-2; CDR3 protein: SARKVPGGYT
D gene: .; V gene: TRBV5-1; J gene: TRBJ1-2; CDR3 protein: ASSRERDIYGYT
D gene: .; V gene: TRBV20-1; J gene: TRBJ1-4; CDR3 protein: SAVRPPTNEKLF
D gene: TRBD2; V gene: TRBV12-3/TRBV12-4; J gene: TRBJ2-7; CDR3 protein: ASTEGLAEAYEQY
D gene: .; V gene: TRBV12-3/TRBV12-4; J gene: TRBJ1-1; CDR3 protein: ASSPMGRGLAF
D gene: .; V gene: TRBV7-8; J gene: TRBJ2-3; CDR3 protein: ASSSGYTDTQY
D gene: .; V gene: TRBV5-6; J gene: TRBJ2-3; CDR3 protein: ASSLTRGPGTDTQY
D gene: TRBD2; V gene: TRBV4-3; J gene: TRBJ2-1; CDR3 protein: ASSPLSGGDNEQF
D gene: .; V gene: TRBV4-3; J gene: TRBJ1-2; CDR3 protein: DSSKGNYGYT
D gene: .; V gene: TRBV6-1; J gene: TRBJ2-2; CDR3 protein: ASSGQPNTGELF
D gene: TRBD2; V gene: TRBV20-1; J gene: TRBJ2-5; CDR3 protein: SARDSSGIQETQY
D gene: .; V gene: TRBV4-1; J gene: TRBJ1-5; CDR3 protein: ASSQGASSNQPQH
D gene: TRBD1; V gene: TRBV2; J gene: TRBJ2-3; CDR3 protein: ASSPDRAIDTQY
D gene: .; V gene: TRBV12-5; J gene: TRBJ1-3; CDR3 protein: ASGPHSGNTIY
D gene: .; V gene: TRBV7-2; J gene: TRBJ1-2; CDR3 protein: ASSSSNYYGYT
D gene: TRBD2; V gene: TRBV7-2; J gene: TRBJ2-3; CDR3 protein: AGGGGRIGDTQY
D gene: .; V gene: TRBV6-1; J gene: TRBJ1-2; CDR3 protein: ASSDYRYT
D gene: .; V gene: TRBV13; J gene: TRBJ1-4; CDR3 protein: ASSLGQFGKFNEKLF
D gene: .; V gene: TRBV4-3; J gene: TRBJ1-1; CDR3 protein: ASSHNRETEAF
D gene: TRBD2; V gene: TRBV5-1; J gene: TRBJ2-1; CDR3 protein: ASRLAGANEQF
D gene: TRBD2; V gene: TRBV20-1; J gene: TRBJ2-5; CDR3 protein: SALTSGGTFQETQY
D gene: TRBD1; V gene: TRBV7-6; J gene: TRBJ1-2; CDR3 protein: ASSLEGAWGYT
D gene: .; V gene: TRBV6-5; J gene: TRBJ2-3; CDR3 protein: ASSYLGAPTDTQY
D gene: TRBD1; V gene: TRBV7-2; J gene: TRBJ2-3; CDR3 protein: ASSFSTGFTDTQY
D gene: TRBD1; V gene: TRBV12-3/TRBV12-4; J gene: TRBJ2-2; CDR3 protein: ASRVGQVGELF
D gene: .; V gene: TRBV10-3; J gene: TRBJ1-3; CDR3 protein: ATSLGGAGNTIY
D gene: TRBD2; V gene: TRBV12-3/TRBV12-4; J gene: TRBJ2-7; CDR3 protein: ASSFLAGALYEQY
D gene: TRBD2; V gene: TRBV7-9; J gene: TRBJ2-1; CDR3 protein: ASTGLAGVVRPNEQF
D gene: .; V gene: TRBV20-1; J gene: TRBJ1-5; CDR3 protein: SARSQGKWEPQH
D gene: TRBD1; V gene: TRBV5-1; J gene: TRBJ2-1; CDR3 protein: ASSLEGQGAREQF
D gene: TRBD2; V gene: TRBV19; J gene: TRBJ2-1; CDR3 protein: ASSIVPRTSAYNEQF
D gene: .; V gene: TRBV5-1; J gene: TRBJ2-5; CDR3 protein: ASFLGEDRQETQY
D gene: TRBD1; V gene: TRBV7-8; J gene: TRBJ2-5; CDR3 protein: ASSLALDREWVEGMKYQETQY
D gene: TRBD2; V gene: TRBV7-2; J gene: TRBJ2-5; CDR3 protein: ASSKEGTSGQETQY
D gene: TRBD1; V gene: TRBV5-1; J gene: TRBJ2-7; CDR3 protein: ASSLATGVEQY
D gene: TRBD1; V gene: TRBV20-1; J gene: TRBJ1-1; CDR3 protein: SIKTGTAQEAF
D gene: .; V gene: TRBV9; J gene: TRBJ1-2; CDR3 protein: ASSVGPGSRYGYT